This T cell receptor beta chain was identified during a study of cytomegalovirus exposure and HLA in healthy donors. CDR1 and CDR2 from the germline V gene are LNHNV and YYDKDF (reference sequence). The CDR3 totals 14 residues. V shed 1 base, J shed 6 bases, and the junction held 3 bases outside the gene matches. PCR involved 60 Vbeta and 13 Jbeta primers. The table came from immunoSEQ multiplex PCR; TCRdb's copy has only in-frame clones and leaves some out. The sample carries tens of thousands of clones, 65% to 90% recorded once. Sequenced: PBMCs. The gene calls are TRBV15 and TRBJ2-7, with 10 bases aligning to TRBD1. The sequence was collected from a man aged 25-45 years in good health and CMV-seronegative. This chain's CDR3 is CATSRGDRGSEQYF. The CDR3 DNA reads TGTGCCACCAGCAGAGGGGACAGGGGTAGCGAGCAGTACTTC.